This is a list of T cell receptor beta chains from one sample in a study of blood T cell repertoires in COVID-19. Data came from immunoSEQ multiplex PCR; TCRdb stores just in-frame clones and leaves some out. The repertoire includes some 80,000 clones, around four fifths of them detected once, and around 10% sits in the top ten. The sample comprised peripheral blood. The receptor set was obtained from a human donor in a cohort sampled during active COVID-19. The CDR3 runs from the conserved cysteine through the conserved F or W. Fields, in order: CDR3 protein, CDR3 DNA, D gene, clone size, J gene, V gene. The D gene is left open where the match is weak. Size is omitted from some rows. Given values are once, few, many or a class for expanded clones.

cdr3_aa: CASSQDRGTNNQPQHF
cdr3_nt: TGTGCCAGCAGTCAGGACAGGGGGACGAACAATCAGCCCCAGCATTTT
d_call: TRBD1
clone_size: .
j_call: TRBJ1-5
v_call: TRBV6-2/TRBV6-3

cdr3_aa: CASSTGGAGYGYTF
cdr3_nt: TGCGCCAGCTCAACAGGGGGCGCTGGCTATGGCTACACCTTC
d_call: TRBD1
clone_size: once
j_call: TRBJ1-2
v_call: TRBV10-2

cdr3_aa: CASSFRLAYEQYF
cdr3_nt: TGTGCCAGCAGCTTCAGGCTTGCCTACGAGCAGTACTTC
d_call: .
clone_size: .
j_call: TRBJ2-7
v_call: TRBV11-2

cdr3_aa: CASSLPRGVTDTQYF
cdr3_nt: TGTGCCAGCAGCTTGCCCCGGGGGGTCACAGATACGCAGTATTTT
d_call: TRBD2
clone_size: once
j_call: TRBJ2-3
v_call: TRBV5-6

cdr3_aa: CASRDSSNYNSPLHF
cdr3_nt: TGTGCCAGCAGAGACAGTTCGAACTATAATTCACCCCTCCACTTT
d_call: .
clone_size: few
j_call: TRBJ1-6
v_call: TRBV6-5

cdr3_aa: CASSRTTPGTQYF
cdr3_nt: TGTGCCAGCAGCCGGACTACCCCGGGTACGCAGTATTTT
d_call: .
clone_size: .
j_call: TRBJ2-3
v_call: TRBV11-3

cdr3_aa: CASSLAYTSGDTDTQYF
cdr3_nt: TGCGCCAGCAGCTTGGCCTACACGAGCGGGGACACAGATACGCAGTATTTT
d_call: TRBD2
clone_size: .
j_call: TRBJ2-3
v_call: TRBV5-1

cdr3_aa: CASSQKIAGQAYNEQFF
cdr3_nt: TGTGCCAGCAGCCAGAAAATAGCGGGCCAAGCCTACAATGAGCAGTTCTTC
d_call: TRBD2
clone_size: .
j_call: TRBJ2-1
v_call: TRBV9

cdr3_aa: CASSPPARGDEQYF
cdr3_nt: TGTGCCAGCAGTCCCCCGGCCCGCGGGGACGAGCAGTACTTC
d_call: .
clone_size: .
j_call: TRBJ2-7
v_call: TRBV3-1/TRBV3-2

cdr3_aa: CASSLASGGAGGELFF
cdr3_nt: TGCGCCAGCAGCTTGGCTAGCGGGGGGGCCGGCGGGGAGCTGTTTTTT
d_call: TRBD2
clone_size: once
j_call: TRBJ2-2
v_call: TRBV5-1

cdr3_aa: CASSLSAVPGTYGYTF
cdr3_nt: TGTGCCAGCAGCCTATCGGCGGTGCCAGGGACATATGGCTACACCTTC
d_call: .
clone_size: .
j_call: TRBJ1-2
v_call: TRBV9

cdr3_aa: CASSPLTSGGPLPDTQYF
cdr3_nt: TGTGCCAGCAGCCCCCTTACTAGCGGGGGCCCTCTGCCAGATACGCAGTATTTT
d_call: TRBD2
clone_size: .
j_call: TRBJ2-3
v_call: TRBV9

cdr3_aa: CASSFGLSGNIQYF
cdr3_nt: TGTGCCAGCAGTTTCGGACTTTCTGGGAACATTCAGTACTTC
d_call: .
clone_size: once
j_call: TRBJ2-4
v_call: TRBV27

cdr3_aa: CASSQQTSGGLRSSYEQYF
cdr3_nt: TGTGCCAGCAGTCAACAGACTAGCGGGGGGCTAAGGAGCTCCTACGAGCAGTACTTC
d_call: TRBD2
clone_size: .
j_call: TRBJ2-7
v_call: TRBV11-2

cdr3_aa: CASSQNGLQTDTQYF
cdr3_nt: TGCGCCAGCAGCCAAAATGGGCTACAAACAGATACGCAGTATTTT
d_call: .
clone_size: .
j_call: TRBJ2-3
v_call: TRBV4-1

cdr3_aa: CASSHPGMRGYNEQFF
cdr3_nt: TGTGCCAGCAGCCACCCCGGCATGCGGGGCTACAATGAGCAGTTCTTC
d_call: .
clone_size: .
j_call: TRBJ2-1
v_call: TRBV3-1/TRBV3-2

cdr3_aa: CASSMAGQLYGYTF
cdr3_nt: TGTGCCAGCAGTATGGCGGGACAGCTCTATGGCTACACCTTC
d_call: TRBD1
clone_size: few
j_call: TRBJ1-2
v_call: TRBV25-1

cdr3_aa: CASHHDNRGLGTEAFF
cdr3_nt: TGTGCCAGCCACCATGACAACAGGGGGCTTGGGACTGAAGCTTTCTTT
d_call: TRBD1
clone_size: .
j_call: TRBJ1-1
v_call: TRBV19

cdr3_aa: CASSPRDTNQPQHF
cdr3_nt: TGTGCCAGCAGTCCCCGGGACACCAATCAGCCCCAGCATTTT
d_call: .
clone_size: .
j_call: TRBJ1-5
v_call: TRBV6-5

cdr3_aa: CASSVEGSYGYTF
cdr3_nt: TGTGCCAGCAGCGTTGAGGGCTCTTATGGCTACACCTTC
d_call: .
clone_size: once
j_call: TRBJ1-2
v_call: TRBV9

cdr3_aa: CASSFTSGGTQETQYF
cdr3_nt: TGCGCCAGCAGCTTCACTAGCGGGGGGACCCAAGAGACCCAGTACTTC
d_call: TRBD2
clone_size: .
j_call: TRBJ2-5
v_call: TRBV5-1

cdr3_aa: CASSVDRDSPLHF
cdr3_nt: TGTGCCAGCAGCGTGGACAGGGACTCACCCCTCCACTTT
d_call: TRBD1
clone_size: .
j_call: TRBJ1-6
v_call: TRBV6-4

cdr3_aa: CAWSQFGGVSPLHF
cdr3_nt: TGTGCCTGGAGTCAGTTCGGTGGAGTTTCACCCCTCCACTTT
d_call: .
clone_size: once
j_call: TRBJ1-6
v_call: TRBV30

cdr3_aa: CATVRDRGESGYTF
cdr3_nt: TGTGCCACCGTCCGGGACAGGGGAGAGAGTGGCTACACCTTC
d_call: TRBD1
clone_size: once
j_call: TRBJ1-2
v_call: TRBV15

cdr3_aa: CASSLPGTGGVGEAFF
cdr3_nt: TGTGCCAGCAGCTTACCCGGGACAGGGGGCGTCGGTGAAGCTTTCTTT
d_call: TRBD1
clone_size: few
j_call: TRBJ1-1
v_call: TRBV5-5

cdr3_aa: CASSPPGLAITDTQYF
cdr3_nt: TGTGCCAGCAGCCCCCCCGGACTAGCGATAACAGATACGCAGTATTTT
d_call: TRBD2
clone_size: .
j_call: TRBJ2-3
v_call: TRBV14

cdr3_aa: CASSDYRGGYGYTF
cdr3_nt: TGTGCCAGCAGCGATTACAGGGGGGGCTATGGCTACACCTTC
d_call: TRBD1
clone_size: .
j_call: TRBJ1-2
v_call: TRBV9

cdr3_aa: CASSLYTGQVGYTF
cdr3_nt: TGTGCCAGCAGCTTGTACACAGGCCAAGTGGGCTACACCTTC
d_call: .
clone_size: few
j_call: TRBJ1-2
v_call: TRBV5-6

cdr3_aa: CATSQGGQFGEPQHF
cdr3_nt: TGTGCCACCTCACAGGGTGGACAGTTCGGAGAGCCCCAGCATTTT
d_call: .
clone_size: .
j_call: TRBJ1-5
v_call: TRBV2

cdr3_aa: CASSQGDRGSNEKLFF
cdr3_nt: TGTGCCAGCAGCCAAGGGGACAGGGGGTCTAATGAAAAACTGTTTTTT
d_call: TRBD1
clone_size: .
j_call: TRBJ1-4
v_call: TRBV14

cdr3_aa: CAWSPTAYSGANVLTF
cdr3_nt: TGTGCCTGGAGTCCCACAGCATACTCTGGGGCCAACGTCCTGACTTTC
d_call: .
clone_size: medium-sized
j_call: TRBJ2-6
v_call: TRBV30

cdr3_aa: CASSERGSAGFGYGYTF
cdr3_nt: TGTGCCAGCAGTGAAAGGGGATCTGCGGGGTTTGGCTATGGCTACACCTTC
d_call: .
clone_size: .
j_call: TRBJ1-2
v_call: TRBV25-1

cdr3_aa: CASSLAGREGSYEQYF
cdr3_nt: TGCGCCAGCAGCTTGGCCGGGAGGGAAGGGTCCTACGAGCAGTACTTC
d_call: TRBD2
clone_size: .
j_call: TRBJ2-7
v_call: TRBV5-1

cdr3_aa: CSYVGGSGPYGYTF
cdr3_nt: TGCAGCTATGTCGGAGGGTCCGGCCCCTATGGCTACACCTTC
d_call: .
clone_size: .
j_call: TRBJ1-2
v_call: TRBV29-1

cdr3_aa: CASSYSSGSYGYTF
cdr3_nt: TGTGCCAGCAGTTACTCGTCAGGATCCTATGGCTACACCTTC
d_call: .
clone_size: .
j_call: TRBJ1-2
v_call: TRBV6-5